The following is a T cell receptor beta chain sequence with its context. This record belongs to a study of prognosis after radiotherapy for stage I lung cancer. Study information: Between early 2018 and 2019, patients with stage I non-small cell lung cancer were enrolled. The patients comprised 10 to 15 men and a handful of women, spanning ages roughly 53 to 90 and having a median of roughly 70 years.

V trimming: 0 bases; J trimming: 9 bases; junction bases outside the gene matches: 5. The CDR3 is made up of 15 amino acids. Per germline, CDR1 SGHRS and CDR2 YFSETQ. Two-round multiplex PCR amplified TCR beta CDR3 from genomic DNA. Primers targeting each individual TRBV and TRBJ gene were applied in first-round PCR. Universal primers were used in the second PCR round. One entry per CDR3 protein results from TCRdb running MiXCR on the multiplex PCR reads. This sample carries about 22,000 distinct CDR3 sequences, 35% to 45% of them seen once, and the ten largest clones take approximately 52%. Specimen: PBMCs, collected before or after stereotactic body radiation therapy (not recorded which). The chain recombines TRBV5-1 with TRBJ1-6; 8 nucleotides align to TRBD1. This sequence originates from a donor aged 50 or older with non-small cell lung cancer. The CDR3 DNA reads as TGCGCCAGCAGCTTGGGTCAGGGGGCTTTTTCACCCCTCCACTTT. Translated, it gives CASSLGQGAFSPLHF.